The following is a T cell receptor (beta chain) sequence with its context. What antigen it recognizes has not been identified. Base qualities were left out, and no much larger clone turns up one base away. This entry is derived from a study of CD8+CD57+ T cells in acquired aplastic anemia (dated by TCRdb to 2017 to 2018). Context from the whole study: On average, sorted CD4+ and CD8+ cells yielded approximately 3 ug of extracted DNA, with a range of roughly 0.17 to 27.4 ug.

Overall study results and their limits: CD8+ Simpson's diversity did not differ significantly between patients and healthy controls (P=0.060). Although twenty-nine CD8+ CDR3 sequences were shared by patients and controls, these sequences appeared highly expressed in patients and within the immunodominant clones of patients.

The study deep-sequenced TCR repertoires of sorted CD4+ and CD8+ blood T cells from severe aplastic anemia patients and healthy subjects. Ficoll-Paque density gradient centrifugation was used to isolate peripheral blood mononuclear cells. Before DNA was extracted, CD4+ and CD8+ T cells were sorted using either FACS or magnetic beads. The germline V gene yields SGHTA for CDR1 and FQGNSA for CDR2. The CDR3, cysteine through phenylalanine, is 15 amino acids long. The DNA shown is the 45-base CDR3, in frame from base 1. V gives up 5 bases and J gives up 4 bases, and the segment between their germline ends measures 16 bases. Genomic DNA was used as template for profiling of TCR beta VDJ combinations and CDR3 sequences. An Illumina HiSeq 2000 was the platform used for TCR repertoire sequencing. In the authors' own workflow: TRBV/TRBJ rearrangement plots, CDR3 size and DJ length profiles, and Simpson's diversity index were used to evaluate the repertoires. The immunodominant clone was defined as the most abundant DNA sequence in deep sequencing data. CDR3 amino acid sequences were screened for sharing across subjects and compared with published repertoires and the VDJdb database. TCRdb handled the public reads itself, with Q25 trimming in fastp and clone calling in MiXCR, and kept productive beta chains. CDR3 protein sequences are deduplicated, and each keeps its most common genes and DNA. The authors' filters were not applied to this entry. This sample comprises 300,000 or so distinct CDR3 sequences, 45% to 65% of them detected only once. The ten largest make up roughly 8% of the sample.

Recombination joined TRBV7-2 with TRBJ2-3; the D segment could be TRBD2, given 7 matching bases. This clonotype originated in a human donor with severe aplastic anemia or a healthy control (not recorded which). Specimen: sorted CD4+, CD8+, or CD8+CD57+ T cells (not recorded which) from PBMCs. The bases read TGTGCCAGCAGCCTTTTAGGGGGGGCCCCAGATACGCAGTATTTT. Its translation reads: CASSLLGGAPDTQYF.